The 13 T cell receptor beta chains presented below share a single source sample, sequenced in a study of blood T cells in healthy people across ages. The use of a sample-barcoded 5' primer and a J-beta primer mix characterized a second PCR of roughly 6 to 12 cycles. TCRdb ran MiXCR on the 5' RACE reads and lists one entry per CDR3 protein. The sample lists 950,000 to 1,200,000 distinct CDR3 sequences; roughly two fifths were seen once. What was sequenced was blood. These receptors were taken from a young man in good health.

J is TRBJ2-1 and V is TRBV27; D might be TRBD1 (5 bases). Germline V gene lookup returns CDR1 MNHEY and CDR2 SMNVEV (reference sequence). The CDR3 spans 16 residues. The V and J ends lost 8 bases and 0 bases respectively, with 17 bases between them. CDR3 loop: CASCAWGLSSYNEQFF. As DNA, the CDR3 is TGTGCCAGCTGTGCTTGGGGCCTTAGCTCCTACAATGAGCAGTTCTTC.

The genes are TRBV27 and TRBJ2-1; 16 bases map to TRBD2. J was trimmed by 8 bases and V by 2 bases; bases with no gene match: 15. CDR1 and CDR2 from the germline V gene are MNHEY and SMNVEV (reference sequence). The CDR3 totals 20 residues. In nucleotides, the CDR3 is TGTGCCAGCAGTTTAAAAGACCCGGGACTAGCGGGGGGGCCATGGGATGAGCAGTTCTTC. It specifies CASSLKDPGLAGGPWDEQFF.

In this sample, this clonotype turned up a few times. J is TRBJ1-2 and V is TRBV7-9; no firm D call. The V gene lost 4 bases and the J gene lost 4 bases, with 13 bases spanning the gap. Germline V CDR1 and CDR2: SEHNR, FQNEAQ (reference sequence). This CDR3 has 14 amino acids. The CDR3 loop is CASSSTTRGYGYTF. In DNA, the CDR3 is TGTGCCAGCAGCTCTACGACTCGCGGCTATGGCTACACCTTC.

A few counts support this clonotype. The chain carries TRBV9 and TRBJ2-1; D is ambiguous. Germline loops: CDR1 SGDLS, CDR2 YYNGEE. The CDR3 contains 17 residues. V was clipped by 0 bases and J by 8 bases, with 21 bases between them. This CDR3 is CASSVGIRVGGQYEQFF. As DNA, the CDR3 is TGTGCCAGCAGCGTAGGTATAAGGGTAGGTGGGCAATATGAGCAGTTCTTC.

This clonotype was observed a handful of times. The chain carries TRBV6-1 and TRBJ1-3, with D hard to call. Trimming removed 6 bases from V and 0 bases from J, with 6 bases in between. This CDR3 contains 13 residues. The germline V gene has CDR1 MNHNS and CDR2 SASEGT. The CDR3 nucleotides read TGTGCCAGCAGACTGAGCTCTGGAAACACCATATATTTT. Amino acids: CASRLSSGNTIYF.

The chain joins TRBV9 to TRBJ1-2; D is unclear. CDR3 length: 11 residues. Trimming shortened V by 6 bases and J by 8 bases, and 11 bases separated the two germline ends. Germline V CDR1 and CDR2: SGDLS, YYNGEE. The CDR3 DNA sequence: TGTGCCAGCAAATCGTTTTTGGGCTACACCTTC. Translated: CASKSFLGYTF.

Only a few counts were recorded for this clonotype. The J gene is TRBJ1-1, the V gene TRBV7-9; a possible D gene is TRBD1 (5 bases). This CDR3 comprises 14 residues. The V and J ends lost 5 bases and 1 base respectively, with 11 bases between them. CDR1 is SEHNR and CDR2 is FQNEAQ in the germline V gene (reference sequence). The CDR3 loop is CASSHMGGNTEAFF. CDR3 nucleotides: TGTGCCAGCAGCCATATGGGGGGGAACACTGAAGCTTTCTTT.

With regard to this clonotype: An end of the junction differs from the germline gene, which may be a read error. This chain uses TRBV7-2 with TRBJ1-4; TRBD1 agrees at 9 bases. This CDR3 contains 14 residues. The germline gives CDR1 SGHTA, CDR2 FQGNSA. CDR3 sequence (DNA): TGTGCCAGCAGCCGTGGACAGGGGAATGAACAACTGTTTTTT. Residues: CASSRGQGNEQLFF.

The chain links TRBV11-1 to TRBJ2-3; TRBD2 matches at 7 bases. Germline lookup yields CDR1 SGHAT and CDR2 FQDESV (reference sequence). The CDR3 is 16 amino acids. The trim removed 6 bases at V and 3 bases at J, leaving 12 bases unmatched. The CDR3 sequence is CASRHARGSETDTQYF. DNA for the CDR3: TGTGCCAGCAGGCATGCGCGGGGGTCGGAGACAGATACGCAGTATTTT. The variable domain in full, completed from reference TRBV11-1 and TRBJ2-3, reads EAEVAQSPRYKITEKSQAVAFWCDPISGHATLYWYRQILGQGPELLVQFQDESVVDDSQLPKDRFSAERLKGVDSTLKIQPAELGDSAMYLCASRHARGSETDTQYFGPGTRLTVL.

This clonotype was recorded a few times. The junction departs from the called germline gene at one end, perhaps through a read error. The chain carries TRBV20-1 and TRBJ1-4; 7 nucleotides match TRBD1. The length of the CDR3 is 15 residues. The germline CDR1 and CDR2 sequences are DFQATT and SNEGSKA (reference sequence). The CDR3 loop is CSAGDLSGGNEKLFF. The CDR3 DNA reads as TGCAGTGCTGGAGACCTGTCAGGGGGTAATGAAAAACTGTTTTTT.

This clonotype showed up many times. J is TRBJ1-2 and V is TRBV9; the D is unclear. V lost 0 bases to trimming and J lost 0 bases, with 9 bases between them. The CDR3 contains 15 residues. Looked up from germline, CDR1 is SGDLS and CDR2 is YYNGEE. As DNA, the CDR3 is TGTGCCAGCAGCGTAGAGGGCGGGTCTAACTATGGCTACACCTTC. Translated: CASSVEGGSNYGYTF.

This chain uses TRBV29-1 with TRBJ1-1; 7 positions match TRBD1. V dropped 4 bases and J dropped 0; count of bases not matched to a gene: 2. Germline V gene data show CDR1 as SQVTM and CDR2 as ANQGSEA. The CDR3 has 13 amino acids. CDR3 DNA sequence: TGCAGCGTTGTTGGACAGGTGAACACTGAAGCTTTCTTT. Protein: CSVVGQVNTEAFF.

The rearrangement joins TRBV29-1 to TRBJ1-1; no reliable D call. The germline V gene has CDR1 SQVTM and CDR2 ANQGSEA. Between the trimmed V and J ends, which lost 1 base and 0 bases, there was a span of 9 bases. The CDR3 runs to 14 residues. This CDR3 is CSVEVRAVNTEAFF. CDR3 nucleotides: TGCAGCGTTGAAGTAAGGGCAGTGAACACTGAAGCTTTCTTT.